This T cell receptor beta chain is drawn from a study of CD8+ T cells in alopecia areata. Overall study findings and caveats: Among patients, TCR sharing was less clear than in mice, a difference possibly due in part to HLA diversity in the patient population.

The CDR3 runs to 15 residues. Germline CDR1 is NSHNY and CDR2 is SYGAGN. With 0 bases clipped from V and 6 bases from J, the junction kept 2 bases outside the gene matches. TCR sequencing used cDNA made by reverse transcription of extracted RNA. Profiled with immunoSEQ multiplex PCR; TCRdb holds only in-frame clones, not every one. In total the sample includes around 110,000 clones, none of them seen once. This clone was seen a handful of times. The antigen remains undetermined. The germline and genes are mouse ones. The CDR3 end lies 4 residues beyond the end of the read and is filled in from the germline J gene.

The sequence came from a C3H/HeJ mouse with alopecia areata. The mouse line has the MHC haplotype H2-k. This chain joins TRBV13-1 and TRBJ2-1, with 11 bases matching TRBD2. The sample consisted of lesional skin. The CDR3 loop reads CASSDALGGLAEQFF. CDR3 DNA, as far as it was read: TGTGCCAGCAGTGATGCACTGGGGGGGCTTGCT.